Included here is one TCR beta chain sequence, with context. The entry originates in a study of T cell changes during pregnancy in multiple sclerosis. Profiling relied on immunoSEQ multiplex PCR, and the TCRdb table lists in-frame clones only, not all of them. The data contain about 50,000 clones, 80% to 95% of them singletons. CDR1 and CDR2 (germline): SGHTA, FQGNSA. The CDR3 contains 14 residues. V was cut by 4 bases and J by 0 bases, with 7 bases left in between. The sequencing used CD4+ T cells from peripheral blood mononuclear cells, collected after pregnancy. The chain carries TRBV7-2 and TRBJ2-1; a weak D match, TRBD1 (5 bases). This TCR was recovered from a female donor with multiple sclerosis, enrolled in a pregnancy study. The DNA for the CDR3 is TGTGCCAGCAGCTCGACAGCCTCCTACAATGAGCAGTTCTTC. Translation gives CASSSTASYNEQFF. Full variable domain (rest looked up from reference TRBV7-2 and TRBJ2-1): GAGVSQSPSNKVTEKGKDVELRCDPISGHTALYWYRQSLGQGLEFLIYFQGNSAPDKSGLPSDRFSAERTGGSVSTLTIQRTQQEDSAVYLCASSSTASYNEQFFGPGTRLTVL.